This is a list of T cell receptor beta chains from one sample in a study of CD8 T cells in Susac syndrome. TCRdb re-derived calls from the immunoSEQ multiplex PCR reads in MiXCR, one entry per CDR3 protein. The repertoire holds some 99,000 distinct CDR3 sequences, with about 94% as singletons. Sequenced: CD4+ T cells from PBMCs. All receptors come from a human donor with Susac syndrome. The CDR3 runs from the conserved cysteine through the conserved F or W. Fields, in order: CDR3 protein, CDR3 DNA, clone size, J gene, D gene, V gene. The D gene is left open where the match is weak. The size entry is marked missing in some rows and otherwise reads once, few, many or a size class.

CDR3 protein: CSARPADTQYF
CDR3 DNA: TGCAGTGCGAGACCTGCAGATACGCAGTATTTT
clone size: few
J gene: TRBJ2-3
D gene: .
V gene: TRBV20-1

CDR3 protein: CASSLGRIGIAREKLFF
CDR3 DNA: TGTGCCAGCAGTTTAGGGCGGATAGGGATCGCCCGTGAAAAACTGTTTTTT
clone size: .
J gene: TRBJ1-4
D gene: .
V gene: TRBV12-3/TRBV12-4

CDR3 protein: CASSQGDRDTGELFF
CDR3 DNA: TGTGCCAGCAGCCAAGGGGACAGGGACACCGGGGAGCTGTTTTTT
clone size: .
J gene: TRBJ2-2
D gene: TRBD1
V gene: TRBV3-1

CDR3 protein: CASGLLSEAFF
CDR3 DNA: TGTGCCAGCGGGTTATTATCCGAAGCTTTCTTT
clone size: once
J gene: TRBJ1-1
D gene: .
V gene: TRBV12-3/TRBV12-4

CDR3 protein: CSVGQGSNTGELFF
CDR3 DNA: TGCAGCGTTGGTCAGGGATCGAACACCGGGGAGCTGTTTTTT
clone size: .
J gene: TRBJ2-2
D gene: .
V gene: TRBV29-1

CDR3 protein: CSASNRPNTGELFF
CDR3 DNA: TGCAGTGCTAGTAACAGGCCGAACACCGGGGAGCTGTTTTTT
clone size: once
J gene: TRBJ2-2
D gene: .
V gene: TRBV20-1

CDR3 protein: CASSHPADTQYF
CDR3 DNA: TGCGCCAGCAGCCACCCGGCGGATACGCAGTATTTT
clone size: .
J gene: TRBJ2-3
D gene: .
V gene: TRBV4-1

CDR3 protein: CASSSQWGATDTQYF
CDR3 DNA: TGTGCCAGCAGCTCCCAGTGGGGCGCCACAGATACGCAGTATTTT
clone size: .
J gene: TRBJ2-3
D gene: .
V gene: TRBV5-4

CDR3 protein: CASKATGGATDTQYF
CDR3 DNA: TGTGCCAGCAAGGCAACAGGGGGCGCGACAGATACGCAGTATTTT
clone size: .
J gene: TRBJ2-3
D gene: TRBD1
V gene: TRBV9

CDR3 protein: CSVQDSGAFF
CDR3 DNA: TGCAGCGTTCAGGACTCAGGAGCTTTCTTT
clone size: once
J gene: TRBJ1-1
D gene: .
V gene: TRBV29-1

CDR3 protein: CSAPAAAETQYF
CDR3 DNA: TGCAGTGCGCCAGCCGCGGCCGAGACCCAGTACTTC
clone size: .
J gene: TRBJ2-5
D gene: .
V gene: TRBV20-1

CDR3 protein: CASSLTTRTGENEKLFF
CDR3 DNA: TGTGCCAGCAGCCTTACGACCCGGACAGGTGAAAATGAAAAACTGTTTTTT
clone size: .
J gene: TRBJ1-4
D gene: TRBD1
V gene: TRBV27

CDR3 protein: CASSPGQLNTGELFF
CDR3 DNA: TGCGCCAGCAGCCCAGGACAGTTGAACACCGGGGAGCTGTTTTTT
clone size: .
J gene: TRBJ2-2
D gene: .
V gene: TRBV5-1

CDR3 protein: CASNSLISGGAQETQYF
CDR3 DNA: TGTGCCAGCAACTCTCTGATTTCGGGGGGGGCCCAAGAGACCCAGTACTTC
clone size: .
J gene: TRBJ2-5
D gene: TRBD2
V gene: TRBV5-6

CDR3 protein: CASSRPPGLQFF
CDR3 DNA: TGTGCCAGCAGCCGCCCACCGGGACTACAGTTCTTC
clone size: .
J gene: TRBJ2-1
D gene: TRBD2
V gene: TRBV14

CDR3 protein: CSATSGTQETQYF
CDR3 DNA: TGCAGCGCGACTAGCGGGACCCAAGAGACCCAGTACTTC
clone size: .
J gene: TRBJ2-5
D gene: TRBD2
V gene: TRBV29-1

CDR3 protein: CASSLGRLPSSDTQYF
CDR3 DNA: TGCGCCAGCAGCTTGGGCAGACTACCCTCCTCAGATACGCAGTATTTT
clone size: .
J gene: TRBJ2-3
D gene: .
V gene: TRBV5-1

CDR3 protein: CATSKGGQQNTEAFF
CDR3 DNA: TGTGCCACCAGCAAAGGGGGACAGCAGAACACTGAAGCTTTCTTT
clone size: .
J gene: TRBJ1-1
D gene: TRBD1
V gene: TRBV15

CDR3 protein: CASSLAGAVNEQFF
CDR3 DNA: TGTGCCAGCAGTCTAGCGGGGGCTGTCAATGAGCAGTTCTTC
clone size: .
J gene: TRBJ2-1
D gene: TRBD2
V gene: TRBV6-6

CDR3 protein: CASVSTSGGPNTGELFF
CDR3 DNA: TGCGCCAGCGTTTCGACTAGCGGGGGACCGAACACCGGGGAGCTGTTTTTT
clone size: .
J gene: TRBJ2-2
D gene: TRBD2
V gene: TRBV5-1

CDR3 protein: CASRGGRSNQPQHF
CDR3 DNA: TGTGCCAGCAGAGGAGGGCGTAGCAATCAGCCCCAGCATTTT
clone size: .
J gene: TRBJ1-5
D gene: .
V gene: TRBV6-5

CDR3 protein: CSAPKGQGDNQPQHF
CDR3 DNA: TGCAGTGCCCCTAAAGGACAGGGGGACAATCAGCCCCAGCATTTT
clone size: .
J gene: TRBJ1-5
D gene: TRBD1
V gene: TRBV20-1

CDR3 protein: CSAHALGGDQPQHF
CDR3 DNA: TGCAGTGCACACGCTCTAGGGGGGGACCAGCCCCAGCATTTT
clone size: once
J gene: TRBJ1-5
D gene: .
V gene: TRBV20-1

CDR3 protein: CASSRLTSRAGNNEQFF
CDR3 DNA: TGCGCCAGCAGCCGATTAACCAGTCGAGCGGGAAACAATGAGCAGTTCTTC
clone size: .
J gene: TRBJ2-1
D gene: TRBD2
V gene: TRBV5-1

CDR3 protein: CASSQGVYNEQFF
CDR3 DNA: TGCGCCAGCAGCCAAGGGGTATACAATGAGCAGTTCTTC
clone size: once
J gene: TRBJ2-1
D gene: .
V gene: TRBV4-1

CDR3 protein: CASRDLTGELFF
CDR3 DNA: TGTGCCAGCAGGGACCTCACCGGGGAGCTGTTTTTT
clone size: .
J gene: TRBJ2-2
D gene: .
V gene: TRBV3-1

CDR3 protein: CASSYAKDTQYF
CDR3 DNA: TGTGCCAGCAGTTACGCGAAGGATACGCAGTATTTT
clone size: .
J gene: TRBJ2-3
D gene: .
V gene: TRBV6-2/TRBV6-3

CDR3 protein: CSGTDTDTQYF
CDR3 DNA: TGCAGCGGGACAGACACAGATACGCAGTATTTT
clone size: .
J gene: TRBJ2-3
D gene: .
V gene: TRBV29-1

CDR3 protein: CASSYRGPNTGELFF
CDR3 DNA: TGTGCCAGCAGTTACAGGGGGCCTAACACCGGGGAGCTGTTTTTT
clone size: .
J gene: TRBJ2-2
D gene: TRBD1
V gene: TRBV28